This TCR beta chain was sequenced for a study of radiation and T cells in renal cell carcinoma (dated by TCRdb to the early 2020s). For the wider study: TCR beta sequencing covered fewer than 60 samples in total, comprising some 26 tumors and 27 peripheral blood samples. The last blood draw occurred 4 weeks after radiation, at the same time as nephrectomy. In the approximately 57 samples combined, some 4,000,000 unique CDR3 nucleotide sequences were found, encoding 3,000,000 or so unique CDR3 amino acid sequences.

General study outcomes and caveats: Because the trial had a single-armed design, the trial could not examine how radiation dose or scheduling affected the TCR repertoire. Because pretreatment tumor biopsies were not available, the study could not determine whether clonotypes were already present within the tumor at baseline. Dynamics of the blood repertoire were not tracked past 4 weeks after treatment. In blood, the top tumor clonotypes increased from baseline to 2 weeks after radiation and then shrank by 4 weeks, which suggests a temporary expansion of tumor-resident clones.

Per the publication, the time point label means: blood 4 weeks post-SBRT, at nephrectomy. The sample's treatment or condition label is to be understood as: 15 Gy SBRT to primary tumor, nephrectomy 4 weeks later. Samples were obtained from a clinical trial, in which 15 Gy stereotactic body radiation therapy was delivered to primary renal cell carcinomas and nephrectomy was performed 4 weeks later. To follow tumor-enriched clonotypes, serial peripheral blood was collected from radiation-treated patients at baseline and at 2 weeks and 4 weeks after SBRT. Renal cell carcinoma with clear cell pathology was present in all patients. Genomic DNA for TCR sequencing was prepared using the QIAamp DNA Blood Mini Kit (Qiagen). The analyses included only samples that passed all quality control checks. The CDR1 and CDR2 encoded by the germline V gene are MGHRA and YSYEKL. There are 17 amino acids in the CDR3, from cysteine to phenylalanine inclusive. Of all the DNA, just the CDR3 is kept, 51 bases in frame from base 1. V is trimmed back by 0 bases and J by 3 bases, and the junction contains 8 bases that no gene match accounts for.

Notes on this clone: The clone's antigen remains unknown. No quality values exist for individual bases; no much larger clone is one base distant.

The immunoSEQ kit was used, according to the manufacturer's recommendations, to generate TCR beta libraries from genomic DNA. For library preparation, a first multiplex PCR was performed with proprietary primers, followed by a second PCR in which unique barcodes were added, and bead cleanups were performed after each round. Each sample batch included a kit-provided positive control reaction and a negative control reaction. The final libraries underwent checking on an Agilent 4200 TapeStation D1000 ScreenTape, volumetric pooling, and quantification by qPCR. Sequencing was performed on an Illumina NextSeq500 using a MidOutput 150-cycle cartridge, with 156 Read1 cycles, 15 Index1 cycles, and the kit custom primers. The pooled library was loaded at approximately 1 pM, with an approximately 21% PhiX control spiked in. The authors' pipeline ran thus. Vendor-processed data were analyzed in R, with a clonotype defined as all T cells sharing the same CDR3 nucleotide sequence. For clone abundance analyses, frequencies were normalized to the 10,000 most abundant clones in each sample. Public T cell clones, averaging fewer than five per sample, were removed before analysis. Tumor-enriched and baseline blood-enriched clonotypes were defined by at least a 32-fold difference in abundance between compartments. A beta-binomial differential abundance model was used to identify clonotypes that expanded or contracted between blood time points. Tumor-blood repertoire similarity was measured with the Baroni-Urbani and Buser coefficient, and groups were compared using two-tailed Wilcoxon tests in R. Not all clones reach the TCRdb copy of this immuneACCESS table, which keeps in-frame sequences only. Checked studies attribute under half of the gap to unresolved V genes and leave the rest unexplained. The V and J calls and the clone size are those of that table, but D and trimming were determined from the DNA. A total of 25,000 to 40,000 clones appear in this sample, around 85% of them only once. In total, the top ten clones hold 30% to 35% of the sample.

This specimen consisted of blood, obtained from a patient whose treatment included radiotherapy and nephrectomy. This sequence uses TRBV4-1 and TRBJ2-1; TRBD2 matches 7 bases in the middle. This TCR came from a man aged 60-69 years with renal cell carcinoma. The DNA is as follows: TGCGCCAGCAGCCAAGACCTAAGCGGGATCCTCTACAATGAGCAGTTCTTC. Translation gives CASSQDLSGILYNEQFF.